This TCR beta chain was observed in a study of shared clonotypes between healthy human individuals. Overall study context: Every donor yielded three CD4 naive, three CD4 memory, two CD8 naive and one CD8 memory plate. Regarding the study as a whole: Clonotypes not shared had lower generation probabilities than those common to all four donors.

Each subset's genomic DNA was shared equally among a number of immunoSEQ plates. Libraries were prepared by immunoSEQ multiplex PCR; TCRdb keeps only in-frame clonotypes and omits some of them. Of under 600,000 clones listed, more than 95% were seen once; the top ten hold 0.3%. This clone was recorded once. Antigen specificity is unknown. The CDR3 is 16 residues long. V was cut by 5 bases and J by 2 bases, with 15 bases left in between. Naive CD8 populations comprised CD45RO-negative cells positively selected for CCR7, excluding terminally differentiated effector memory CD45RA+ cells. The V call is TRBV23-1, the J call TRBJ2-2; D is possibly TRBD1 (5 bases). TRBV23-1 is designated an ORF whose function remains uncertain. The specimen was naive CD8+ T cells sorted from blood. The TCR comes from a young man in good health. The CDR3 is CASSAQVTVNTGELFF. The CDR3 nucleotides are TGCGCCAGCAGTGCCCAGGTGACAGTAAACACCGGGGAGCTGTTTTTT.